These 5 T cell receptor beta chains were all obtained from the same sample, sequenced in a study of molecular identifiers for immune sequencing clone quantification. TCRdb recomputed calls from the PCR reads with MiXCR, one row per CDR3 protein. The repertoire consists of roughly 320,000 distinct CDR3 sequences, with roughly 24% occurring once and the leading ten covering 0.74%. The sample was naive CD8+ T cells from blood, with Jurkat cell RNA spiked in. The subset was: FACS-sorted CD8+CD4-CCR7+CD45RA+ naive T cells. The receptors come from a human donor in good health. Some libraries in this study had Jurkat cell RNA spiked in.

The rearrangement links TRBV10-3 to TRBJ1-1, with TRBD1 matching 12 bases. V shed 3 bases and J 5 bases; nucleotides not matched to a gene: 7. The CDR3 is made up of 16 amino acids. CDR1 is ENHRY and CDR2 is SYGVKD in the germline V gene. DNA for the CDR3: TGTGCCATCAGTGACCCCGGGACAGGGGGCATTACTGAAGCTTTCTTT. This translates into CAISDPGTGGITEAFF.

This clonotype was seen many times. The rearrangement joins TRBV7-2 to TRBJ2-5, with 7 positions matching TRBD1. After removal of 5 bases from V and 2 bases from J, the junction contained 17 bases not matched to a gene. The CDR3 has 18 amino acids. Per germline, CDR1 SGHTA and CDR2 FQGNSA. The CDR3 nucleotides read TGTGCCAGCAGCATCGACCCGGGACAGTTAATATTACAAGAGACCCAGTACTTC. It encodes CASSIDPGQLILQETQYF.

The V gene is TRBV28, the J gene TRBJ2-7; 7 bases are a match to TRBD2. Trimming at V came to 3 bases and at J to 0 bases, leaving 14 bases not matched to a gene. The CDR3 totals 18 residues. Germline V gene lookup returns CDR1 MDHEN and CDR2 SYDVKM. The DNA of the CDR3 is TGTGCCAGCAGTTTTTTTGGGACTACAACCTTCAGCTCCTACGAGCAGTACTTC. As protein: CASSFFGTTTFSSYEQYF.

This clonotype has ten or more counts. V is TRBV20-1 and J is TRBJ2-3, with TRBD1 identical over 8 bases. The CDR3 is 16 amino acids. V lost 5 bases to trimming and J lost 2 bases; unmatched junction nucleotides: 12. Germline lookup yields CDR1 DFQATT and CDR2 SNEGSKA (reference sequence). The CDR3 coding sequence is TGCAGTGCTTACAGAACCGGGACAGGACTCACAGATACGCAGTATTTT. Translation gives CSAYRTGTGLTDTQYF.

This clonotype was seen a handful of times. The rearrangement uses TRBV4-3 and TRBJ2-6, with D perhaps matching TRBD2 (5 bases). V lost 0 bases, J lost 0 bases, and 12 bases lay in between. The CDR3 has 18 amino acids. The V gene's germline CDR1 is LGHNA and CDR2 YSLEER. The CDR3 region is CASSQDWRGYSGANVLTF. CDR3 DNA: TGCGCCAGCAGCCAAGATTGGCGAGGGTACTCTGGGGCCAACGTCCTGACTTTC.